This TCR beta chain was observed in a study of cytomegalovirus exposure and HLA in healthy donors. V was shortened by 5 bases and J by 6 bases, with 18 bases between the two germline ends. Germline V gene sequence: CDR1 SGHVS, CDR2 FNYEAQ. CDR3 length: 15 amino acids. The primer mix had 60 Vbeta and 13 Jbeta primers. Assay used: immunoSEQ multiplex PCR; TCRdb lists only in-frame clones, some missing. Counted here are around 150,000 clones, over 50% occurring once; the ten biggest clones make up about 1.5%. The clonotype comes from a human donor in good health. The source material was PBMCs. The chain recombines TRBV7-6 with TRBJ2-3; TRBD2 might be the D (6 bases). CDR3 in amino acids: CASSVERRALDTQYF. DNA of the CDR3: TGTGCCAGCAGCGTAGAAAGGAGGGCCCTCGATACGCAGTATTTT.